The 6 T cell receptor beta chains below were found in one sample sequenced in a study of shared clonotypes between healthy human individuals. Sequenced by immunoSEQ multiplex PCR; TCRdb stores in-frame clones only, minus some. The sample consists of just over 95,000 clones, 65% to 70% of them appearing once. Sequenced sample: memory CD8+ T cells sorted from blood. As to subset: CD45RO+ cells pooled with CCR7-negative TemRA cells. These receptors all come from a man under 40 in good health.

This sequence joins TRBV6-4 and TRBJ1-2, with D hard to call. With 3 bases removed from V and 9 bases from J, the gap between germline ends came to 11 bases. The CDR3 is 12 residues long. Germline CDR1 and CDR2: MRHNA and SNTAGT. The CDR3 loop is CASSDSGRSYTF. The CDR3 nucleotides read TGTGCCAGCAGTGATTCAGGCCGGAGCTACACCTTC.

This sequence joins TRBV2 and TRBJ2-1, with TRBD2 identical over 7 bases. The length of the CDR3 is 16 residues. Trimming removed 6 bases from V and 3 bases from J; junction bases left unmatched: 11. Germline assignment: CDR1 SNHLY and CDR2 FYNNEI. The CDR3 DNA reads TGTGCCAGCAGGGGGGTAGCGGGCATATACTACAATGAGCAGTTCTTC. Residues: CASRGVAGIYYNEQFF.

This clone appeared once. The V gene is TRBV9, the J gene TRBJ2-1; TRBD2 matches at 8 bases. This CDR3 region has 17 residues. CDR1 and CDR2 (germline): SGDLS, YYNGEE. Trimming removed 3 bases from V and 0 bases from J; junction bases left unmatched: 8. CDR3 DNA sequence: TGTGCCAGCAGCGAGTCCCCGGGGGGGAGCTCCTACAATGAGCAGTTCTTC. It encodes CASSESPGGSSYNEQFF.

J is TRBJ2-3 and V is TRBV4-2; D unclear. Germline CDR1 and CDR2: LGHNA and YNFKEQ. This CDR3 is built from 11 residues. The V and J ends lost 1 base and 7 bases respectively, with 3 bases between them. CDR3 DNA sequence: TGTGCCAGCAGCCAAGTAAATACGCAGTATTTT. It codes for CASSQVNTQYF.

The V call is TRBV5-8, the J call TRBJ2-5; no clear D gene. Per germline, CDR1 SGHTS and CDR2 YDEGEE. The CDR3 runs 11 residues. Trimming left V 2 bases short and J 8 bases short, with 7 bases between. The CDR3: CASSFVETQYF. CDR3 DNA sequence: TGTGCCAGCAGCTTCGTGGAAACCCAGTACTTC.

This chain uses TRBV11-2 with TRBJ2-7; perhaps D is TRBD1 or TRBD2 (6 bases each). The CDR3 contains 12 residues. Trimming cost V 7 bases and J 5 bases, with 12 bases left between them. Germline V gene lookup returns CDR1 SGHAT and CDR2 FQNNGV. The CDR3, as DNA: TGTGCCAGCACCTACGGGGGCCACGAGCAGTACTTC. It translates to CASTYGGHEQYF.